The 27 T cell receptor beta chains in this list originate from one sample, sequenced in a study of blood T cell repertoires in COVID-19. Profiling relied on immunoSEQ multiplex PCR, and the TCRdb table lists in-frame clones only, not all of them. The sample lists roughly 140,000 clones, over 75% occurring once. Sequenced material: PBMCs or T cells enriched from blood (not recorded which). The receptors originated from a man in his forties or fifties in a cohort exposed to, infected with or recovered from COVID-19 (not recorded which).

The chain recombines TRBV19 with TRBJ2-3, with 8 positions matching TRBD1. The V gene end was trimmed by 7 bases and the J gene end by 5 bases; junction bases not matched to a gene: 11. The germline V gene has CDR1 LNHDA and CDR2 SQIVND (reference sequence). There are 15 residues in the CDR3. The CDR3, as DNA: TGTGCCAGTAAAGGCGCCGGGACAGGCGAAGATACGCAGTATTTT. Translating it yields CASKGAGTGEDTQYF.

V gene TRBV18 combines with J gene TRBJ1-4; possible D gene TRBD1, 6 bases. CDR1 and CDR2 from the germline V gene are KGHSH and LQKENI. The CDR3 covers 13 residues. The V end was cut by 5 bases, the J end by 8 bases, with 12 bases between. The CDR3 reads CASSAGAQEKLFF. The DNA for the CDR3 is TGTGCCAGCTCAGCGGGGGCCCAAGAAAAACTGTTTTTT. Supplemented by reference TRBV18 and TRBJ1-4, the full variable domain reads NAGVMQNPRHLVRRRGQEARLRCSPMKGHSHVYWYRQLPEEGLKFMVYLQKENIIDESGMPKERFSAEFPKEGPSILRIQQVVRGDSAAYFCASSAGAQEKLFFGSGTQLSVL.

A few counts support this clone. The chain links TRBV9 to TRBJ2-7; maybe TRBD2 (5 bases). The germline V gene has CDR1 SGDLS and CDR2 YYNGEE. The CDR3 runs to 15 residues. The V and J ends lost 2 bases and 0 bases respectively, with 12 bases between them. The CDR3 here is CASSVGGASSYEQYF. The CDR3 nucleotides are TGTGCCAGCAGCGTCGGAGGTGCGAGCTCCTACGAGCAGTACTTC.

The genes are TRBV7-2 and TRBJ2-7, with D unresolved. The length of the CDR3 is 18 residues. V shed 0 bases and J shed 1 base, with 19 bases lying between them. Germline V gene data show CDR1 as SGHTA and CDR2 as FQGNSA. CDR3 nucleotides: TGTGCCAGCAGCTTAGCCAGTGGGCTATCCGTACAATCCTACGAGCAGTACTTC. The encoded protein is CASSLASGLSVQSYEQYF. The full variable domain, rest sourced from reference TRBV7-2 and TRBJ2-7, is GAGVSQSPSNKVTEKGKDVELRCDPISGHTALYWYRQSLGQGLEFLIYFQGNSAPDKSGLPSDRFSAERTGGSVSTLTIQRTQQEDSAVYLCASSLASGLSVQSYEQYFGPGTRLTVT.

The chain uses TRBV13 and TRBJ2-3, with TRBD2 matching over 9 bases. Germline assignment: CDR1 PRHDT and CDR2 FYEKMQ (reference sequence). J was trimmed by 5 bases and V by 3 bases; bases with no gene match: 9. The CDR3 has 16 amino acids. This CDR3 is CASSFEGLAMKDTQYF. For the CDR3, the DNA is TGTGCCAGCAGCTTCGAGGGACTAGCCATGAAAGATACGCAGTATTTT. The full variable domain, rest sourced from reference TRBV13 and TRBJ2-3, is AAGVIQSPRHLIKEKRETATLKCYPIPRHDTVYWYQQGPGQDPQFLISFYEKMQSDKGSIPDRFSAQQFSDYHSELNMSSLELGDSALYFCASSFEGLAMKDTQYFGPGTRLTVL.

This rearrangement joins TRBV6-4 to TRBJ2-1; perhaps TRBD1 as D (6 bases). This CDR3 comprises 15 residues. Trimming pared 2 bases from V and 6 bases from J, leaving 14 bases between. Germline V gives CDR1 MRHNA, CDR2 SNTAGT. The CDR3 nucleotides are TGTGCCAGCAGTGACGGCGAACAGGGTAGCAATGAGCAGTTCTTC. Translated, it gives CASSDGEQGSNEQFF.

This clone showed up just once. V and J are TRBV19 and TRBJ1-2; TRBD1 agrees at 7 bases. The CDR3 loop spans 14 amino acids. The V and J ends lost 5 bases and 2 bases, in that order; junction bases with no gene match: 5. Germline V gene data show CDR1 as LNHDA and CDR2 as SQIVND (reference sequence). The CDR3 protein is CASSSAGQNYGYTF. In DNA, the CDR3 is TGTGCCAGTAGTTCCGCGGGACAGAACTATGGCTACACCTTC.

In DNA form, the CDR3 reads TGTGCCAGCATTGGCCCACTAGCGGGCTCCTACGAGCAGTACTTC. Encoded protein: CASIGPLAGSYEQYF. The chain carries TRBV6-5 and TRBJ2-7, with 9 positions matching TRBD2. Looked up from germline, CDR1 is MNHEY and CDR2 is SVGAGI. The V and J ends lost 7 bases and 0 bases, in that order; junction bases with no gene match: 7. This CDR3 comprises 15 residues.

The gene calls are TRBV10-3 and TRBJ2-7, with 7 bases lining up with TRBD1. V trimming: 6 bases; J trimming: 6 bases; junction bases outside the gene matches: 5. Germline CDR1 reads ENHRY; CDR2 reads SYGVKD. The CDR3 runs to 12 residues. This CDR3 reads CAISPGTAEQYF. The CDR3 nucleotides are TGTGCCATCAGCCCCGGGACAGCCGAGCAGTACTTC.

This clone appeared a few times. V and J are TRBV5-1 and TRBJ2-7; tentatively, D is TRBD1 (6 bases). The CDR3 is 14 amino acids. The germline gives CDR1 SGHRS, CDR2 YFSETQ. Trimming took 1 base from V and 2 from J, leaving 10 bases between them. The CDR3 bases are TGCGCCAGCAGCTTGCGGGACACGGCCTACGAGCAGTACTTC. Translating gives CASSLRDTAYEQYF.

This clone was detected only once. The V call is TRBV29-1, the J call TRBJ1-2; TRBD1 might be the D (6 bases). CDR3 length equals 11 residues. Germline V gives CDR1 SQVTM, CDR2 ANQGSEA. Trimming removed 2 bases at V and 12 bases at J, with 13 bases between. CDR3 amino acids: CSVETRTENTF. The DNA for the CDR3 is TGCAGCGTTGAAACGAGGACAGAGAACACCTTC.

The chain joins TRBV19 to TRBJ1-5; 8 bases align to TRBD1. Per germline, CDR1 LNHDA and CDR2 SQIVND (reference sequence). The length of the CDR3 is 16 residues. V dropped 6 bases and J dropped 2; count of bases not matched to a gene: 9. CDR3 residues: CASRTTGVGGNQPQHF. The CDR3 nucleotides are TGTGCCAGTAGGACGACAGGGGTCGGAGGCAATCAGCCCCAGCATTTT.

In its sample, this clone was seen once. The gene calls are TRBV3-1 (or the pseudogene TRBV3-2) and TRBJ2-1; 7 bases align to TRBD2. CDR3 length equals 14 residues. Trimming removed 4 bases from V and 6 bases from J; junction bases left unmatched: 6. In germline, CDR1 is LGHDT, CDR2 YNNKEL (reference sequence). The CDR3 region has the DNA TGTGCCAGCAGCCGTTCCGGGACTACCAATGAGCAGTTCTTC. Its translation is CASSRSGTTNEQFF.

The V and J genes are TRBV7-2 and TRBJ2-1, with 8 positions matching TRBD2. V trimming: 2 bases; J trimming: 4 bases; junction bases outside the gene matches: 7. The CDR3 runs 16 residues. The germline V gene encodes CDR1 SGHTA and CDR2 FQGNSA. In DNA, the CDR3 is TGTGCCAGCAGCTTATCAGCGGGAGCCCAGTACAATGAGCAGTTCTTC. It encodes CASSLSAGAQYNEQFF.

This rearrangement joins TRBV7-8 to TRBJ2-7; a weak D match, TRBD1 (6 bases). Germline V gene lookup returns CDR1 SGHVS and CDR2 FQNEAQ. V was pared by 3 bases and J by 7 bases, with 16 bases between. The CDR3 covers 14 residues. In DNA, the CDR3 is TGTGCCAGCAGCTTGTCTACAGGGCCGGGAGAGCAGTACTTC. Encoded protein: CASSLSTGPGEQYF.

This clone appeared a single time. This chain's CDR3 is CASRPPGLVNTEAFF. The CDR3 DNA is TGTGCCAGCAGACCCCCGGGATTGGTGAACACTGAAGCTTTCTTT. The V gene is TRBV7-9, the J gene TRBJ1-1, with D unclear. CDR1 and CDR2 from the germline V gene are SEHNR and FQNEAQ (reference sequence). CDR3 length: 15 amino acids. With 6 bases removed from V and 0 bases from J, the gap between germline ends came to 14 bases.

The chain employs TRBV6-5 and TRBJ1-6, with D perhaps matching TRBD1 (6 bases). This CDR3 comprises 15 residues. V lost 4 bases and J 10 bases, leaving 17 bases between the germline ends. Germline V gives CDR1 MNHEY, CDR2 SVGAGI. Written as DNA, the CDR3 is TGTGCCAGCAGTTCCGTCCAGGGGACGGGATCACCCCTCCACTTT. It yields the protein CASSSVQGTGSPLHF.

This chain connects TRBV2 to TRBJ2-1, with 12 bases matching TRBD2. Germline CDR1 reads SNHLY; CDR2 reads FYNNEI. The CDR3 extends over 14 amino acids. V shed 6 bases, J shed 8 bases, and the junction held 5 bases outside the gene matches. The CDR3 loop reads CASRRLAGVYEQFF. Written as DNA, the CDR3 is TGTGCCAGCAGGAGACTAGCGGGAGTTTATGAGCAGTTCTTC.

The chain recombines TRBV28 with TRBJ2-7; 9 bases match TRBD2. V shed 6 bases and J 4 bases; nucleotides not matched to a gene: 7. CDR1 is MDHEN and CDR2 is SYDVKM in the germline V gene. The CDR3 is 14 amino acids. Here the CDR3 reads CASSPGTSLYEQYF. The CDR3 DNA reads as TGTGCCAGCAGCCCCGGGACTAGCCTGTACGAGCAGTACTTC.

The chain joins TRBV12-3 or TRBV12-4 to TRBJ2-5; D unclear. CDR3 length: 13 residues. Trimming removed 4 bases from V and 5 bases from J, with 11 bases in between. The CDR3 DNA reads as TGTGCCAGCAGTTCCGAGGCTTGGGAGACCCAGTACTTC. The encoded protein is CASSSEAWETQYF.

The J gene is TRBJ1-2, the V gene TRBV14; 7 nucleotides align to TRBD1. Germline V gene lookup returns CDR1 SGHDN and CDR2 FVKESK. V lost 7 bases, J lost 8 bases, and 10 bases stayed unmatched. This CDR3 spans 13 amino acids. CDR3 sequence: CASNTLTGNGYTF. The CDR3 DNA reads TGTGCCAGCAACACCCTGACAGGGAACGGCTACACCTTC. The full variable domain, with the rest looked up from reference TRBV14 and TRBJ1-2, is EAGVTQFPSHSVIEKGQTVTLRCDPISGHDNLYWYRRVMGKEIKFLLHFVKESKQDESGMPNNRFLAERTGGTYSTLKVQPAELEDSGVYFCASNTLTGNGYTFGSGTRLTVV.

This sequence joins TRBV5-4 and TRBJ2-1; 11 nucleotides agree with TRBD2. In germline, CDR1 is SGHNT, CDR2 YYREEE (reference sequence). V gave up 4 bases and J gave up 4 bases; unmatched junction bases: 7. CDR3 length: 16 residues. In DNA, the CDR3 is TGTGCCAGCAGCACCCGGACTAGCGGGCCTTACAATGAGCAGTTCTTC. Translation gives CASSTRTSGPYNEQFF.

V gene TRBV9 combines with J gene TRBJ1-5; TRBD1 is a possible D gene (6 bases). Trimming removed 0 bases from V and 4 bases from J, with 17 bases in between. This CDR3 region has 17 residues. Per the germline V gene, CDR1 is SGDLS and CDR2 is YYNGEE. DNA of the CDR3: TGTGCCAGCAGCGTAGGGGGGGGCGTAGAGTGGAATCAGCCCCAGCATTTT. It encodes CASSVGGGVEWNQPQHF.

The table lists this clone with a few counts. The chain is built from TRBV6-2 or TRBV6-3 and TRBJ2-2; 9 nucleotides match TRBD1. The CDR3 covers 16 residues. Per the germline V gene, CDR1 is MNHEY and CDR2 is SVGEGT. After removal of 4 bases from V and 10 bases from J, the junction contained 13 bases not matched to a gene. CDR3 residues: CASSSLGTGKVEELFF. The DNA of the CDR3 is TGTGCCAGCAGTTCCCTCGGGACAGGGAAAGTCGAGGAGCTGTTTTTT.

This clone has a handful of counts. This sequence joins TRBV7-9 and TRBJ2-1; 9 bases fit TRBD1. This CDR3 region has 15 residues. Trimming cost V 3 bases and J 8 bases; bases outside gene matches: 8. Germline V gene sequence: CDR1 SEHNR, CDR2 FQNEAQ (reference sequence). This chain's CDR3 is CASSFTGGAKDEQFF. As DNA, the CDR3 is TGTGCCAGCAGCTTTACAGGGGGCGCCAAGGATGAGCAGTTCTTC.

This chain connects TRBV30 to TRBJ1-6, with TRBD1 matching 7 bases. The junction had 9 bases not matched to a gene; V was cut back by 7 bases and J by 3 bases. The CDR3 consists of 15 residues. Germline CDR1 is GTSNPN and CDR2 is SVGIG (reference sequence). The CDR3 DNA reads TGTGCCTACACGACAGGGATCGGCTATAATTCACCCCTCCACTTT. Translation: CAYTTGIGYNSPLHF.

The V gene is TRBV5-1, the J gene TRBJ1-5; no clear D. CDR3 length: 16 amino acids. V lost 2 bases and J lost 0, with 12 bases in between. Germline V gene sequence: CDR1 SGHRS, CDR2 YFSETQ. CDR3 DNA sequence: TGCGCCAGCAGCTTCAGGCAGGCGAATAGCAATCAGCCCCAGCATTTT. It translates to CASSFRQANSNQPQHF.